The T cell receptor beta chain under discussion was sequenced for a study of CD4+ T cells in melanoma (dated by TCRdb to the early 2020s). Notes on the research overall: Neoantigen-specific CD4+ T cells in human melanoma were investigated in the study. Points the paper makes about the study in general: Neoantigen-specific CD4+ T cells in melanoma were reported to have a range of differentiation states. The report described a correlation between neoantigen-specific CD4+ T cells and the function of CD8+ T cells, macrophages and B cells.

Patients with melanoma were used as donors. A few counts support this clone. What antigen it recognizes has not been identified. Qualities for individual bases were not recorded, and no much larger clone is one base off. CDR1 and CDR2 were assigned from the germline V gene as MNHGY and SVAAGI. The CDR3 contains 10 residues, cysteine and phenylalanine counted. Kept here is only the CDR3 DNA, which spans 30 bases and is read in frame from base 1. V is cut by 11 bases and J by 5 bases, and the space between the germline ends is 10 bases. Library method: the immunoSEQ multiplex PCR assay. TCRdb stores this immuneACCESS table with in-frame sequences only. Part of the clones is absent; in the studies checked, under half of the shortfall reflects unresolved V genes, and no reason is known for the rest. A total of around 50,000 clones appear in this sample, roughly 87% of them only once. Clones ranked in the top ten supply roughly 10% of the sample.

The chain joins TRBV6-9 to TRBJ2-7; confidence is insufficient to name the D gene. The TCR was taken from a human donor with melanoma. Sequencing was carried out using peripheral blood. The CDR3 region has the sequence CAGPGDEQYF. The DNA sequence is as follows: TGTGCCGGGCCAGGCGACGAGCAGTACTTC.